This T cell receptor (beta chain) was found in a study of T cell responses to AZD1222 COVID-19 vaccine. Study-wide context: Second-dose intervals of approximately 4 or approximately 12 weeks were pooled.

Data came from immunoSEQ multiplex PCR; TCRdb stores just in-frame clones and leaves some out. The data contain 100,000 to 120,000 clones, 80% to 95% of them seen just once; the ten biggest clones take up roughly 7.6%. The CDR3 totals 15 residues. The V gene lost 3 bases and the J gene lost 6 bases, with 15 bases spanning the gap. CDR1 is LGHNA and CDR2 is YNFKEQ in the germline V gene. J is TRBJ2-1 and V is TRBV4-2; TRBD1 is a possible D gene (6 bases). The material was peripheral blood, obtained on day 0 of AZD1222 vaccination. The TCR originated in an adult in good health. This CDR3 reads CASSQFQGLVNEQFF. In DNA form, the CDR3 reads TGTGCCAGCAGCCAGTTCCAGGGGCTTGTCAATGAGCAGTTCTTC.